This T cell receptor (beta chain) stems from a study of T-cell memory formation after mild COVID-19. Using its own MiXCR run on the 5' RACE reads, TCRdb lists one record per CDR3 protein. The sample carries 250,000 to 400,000 distinct CDR3 sequences, approximately 15% recorded once. The CDR3 is 16 residues long. V lost 3 bases, J lost 4 bases, and 10 bases stayed unmatched. Germline CDR1 SGHTA, CDR2 FQGNSA. This sequence was found in a young man who had mild COVID-19 (a few samples of this study predate the infection). Cell type and time point are not known. Sample: PBMCs or a T cell subset sorted from them (not recorded which). The rearrangement links TRBV7-2 to TRBJ2-5; 8 bases line up with TRBD1. DNA of the CDR3: TGTGCCAGCAGCTTCAACCCCGGACAGGGTGGAGAGACCCAGTACTTC. Encoded protein: CASSFNPGQGGETQYF.